The present entry profiles one T cell receptor beta chain with its context. Its specificity is not known. The data originate from a study of cytomegalovirus exposure and HLA in healthy donors. Study-wide results and limits: It was in a later analysis that TCR association rates were seen to vary by HLA locus, highest for DRB1 and lowest for HLA-C.

The V end was cut by 0 bases, the J end by 4 bases, with 7 bases between. Germline CDR1 SGHRS, CDR2 YFSETQ. The CDR3 consists of 14 residues. The primer mix had 60 Vbeta and 13 Jbeta primers. Method: immunoSEQ multiplex PCR; TCRdb's copy keeps in-frame clones and lacks some. This sample has about 140,000 clones, with more than 75% found just once. The chain employs TRBV5-1 and TRBJ1-4; no firm D call. Sample: PBMCs. This TCR came from a male donor in good health and CMV-seronegative. CDR3 sequence: CASSLEVLNEKLFF. CDR3 DNA: TGCGCCAGCAGCTTGGAAGTACTTAATGAAAAACTGTTTTTT.